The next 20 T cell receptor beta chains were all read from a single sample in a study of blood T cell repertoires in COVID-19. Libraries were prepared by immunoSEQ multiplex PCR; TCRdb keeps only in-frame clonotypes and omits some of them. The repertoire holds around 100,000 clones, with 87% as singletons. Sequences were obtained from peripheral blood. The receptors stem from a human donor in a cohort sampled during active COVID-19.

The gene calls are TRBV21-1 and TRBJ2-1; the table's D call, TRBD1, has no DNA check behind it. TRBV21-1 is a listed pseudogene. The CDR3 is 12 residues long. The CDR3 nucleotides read TGTGCCAGCATCTCACCACAGGGTGAGCAGTTCTTC. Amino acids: CASISPQGEQFF.

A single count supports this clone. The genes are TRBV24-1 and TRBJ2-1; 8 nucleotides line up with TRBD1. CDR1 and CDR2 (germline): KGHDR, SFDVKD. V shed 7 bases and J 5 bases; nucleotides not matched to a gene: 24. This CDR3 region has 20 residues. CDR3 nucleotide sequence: TGTGCCACCAGCCGAACCCCCGGGACAGGTTGCCCCCGGGTGGACAATGAGCAGTTCTTC. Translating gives CATSRTPGTGCPRVDNEQFF.

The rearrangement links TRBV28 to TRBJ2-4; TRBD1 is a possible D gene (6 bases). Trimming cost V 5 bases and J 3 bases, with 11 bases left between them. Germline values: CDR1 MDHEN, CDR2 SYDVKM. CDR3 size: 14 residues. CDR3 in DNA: TGTGCCAGCAGTAGGGCAGGGGACAAAAACATTCAGTACTTC. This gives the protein CASSRAGDKNIQYF.

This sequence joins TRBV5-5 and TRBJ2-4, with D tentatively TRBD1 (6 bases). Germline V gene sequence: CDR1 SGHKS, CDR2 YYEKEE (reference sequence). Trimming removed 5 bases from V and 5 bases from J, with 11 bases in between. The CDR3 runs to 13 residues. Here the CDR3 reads CASRGAGENIQYF. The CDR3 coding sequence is TGTGCCAGCAGGGGGGCCGGGGAAAACATTCAGTACTTC.

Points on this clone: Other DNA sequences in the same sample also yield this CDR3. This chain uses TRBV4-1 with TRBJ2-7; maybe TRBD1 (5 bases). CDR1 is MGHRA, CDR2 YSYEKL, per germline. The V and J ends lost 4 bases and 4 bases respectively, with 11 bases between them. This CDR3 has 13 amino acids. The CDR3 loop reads CASSLGQSYEQYF. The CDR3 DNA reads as TGCGCCAGCAGCCTCGGACAATCATACGAGCAGTACTTC.

CDR3 residues: CASSLAGGNTEAFF. The CDR3 bases are TGTGCCAGCAGTTTAGCAGGGGGAAACACTGAAGCTTTCTTT. The chain has TRBV28 and TRBJ1-1, with 7 bases aligning to TRBD1. Trimming at V came to 2 bases and at J to 2 bases, leaving 2 bases not matched to a gene. CDR1 is MDHEN, CDR2 SYDVKM, per germline. There are 14 residues in the CDR3.

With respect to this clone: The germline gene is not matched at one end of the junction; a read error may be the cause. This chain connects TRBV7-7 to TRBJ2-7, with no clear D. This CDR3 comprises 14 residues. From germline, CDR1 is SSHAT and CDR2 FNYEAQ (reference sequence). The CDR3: CASSLSVSSYEQYF. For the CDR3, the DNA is TGTGCTAGCAGCTTATCTGTTAGCTCCTACGAGCAGTACTTC. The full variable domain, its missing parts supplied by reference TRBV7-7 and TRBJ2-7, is GAGVSQSPRYKVTKRGQDVTLRCDPISSHATLYWYQQALGQGPEFLTYFNYEAQPDKSGLPSDRFSAERPEGSISTLTIQRTEQRDSAMYRCASSLSVSSYEQYFGPGTRLTVT.

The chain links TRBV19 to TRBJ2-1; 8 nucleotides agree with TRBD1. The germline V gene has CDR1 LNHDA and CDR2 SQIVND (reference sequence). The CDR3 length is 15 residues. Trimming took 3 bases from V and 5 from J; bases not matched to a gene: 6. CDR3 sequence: CASSIAGTGHNEQFF. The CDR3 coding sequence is TGTGCCAGTAGTATCGCCGGGACAGGTCACAATGAGCAGTTCTTC.

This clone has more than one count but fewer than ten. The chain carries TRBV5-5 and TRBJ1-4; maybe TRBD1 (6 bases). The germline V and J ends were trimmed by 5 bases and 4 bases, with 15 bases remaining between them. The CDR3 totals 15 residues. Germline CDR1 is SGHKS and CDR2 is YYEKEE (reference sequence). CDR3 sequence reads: CASSYGRGFNEKLFF. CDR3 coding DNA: TGTGCCAGCAGTTATGGAAGGGGGTTTAATGAAAAACTGTTTTTT. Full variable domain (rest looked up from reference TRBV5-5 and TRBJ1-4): DAGVTQSPTHLIKTRGQQVTLRCSPISGHKSVSWYQQVLGQGPQFIFQYYEKEERGRGNFPDRFSARQFPNYSSELNVNALLLGDSALYLCASSYGRGFNEKLFFGSGTQLSVL.

This chain's CDR3 is CASSFSGGRARGETQYF. The CDR3 DNA reads as TGTGCCAGCAGCTTCAGTGGCGGGAGGGCCCGGGGGGAGACCCAGTACTTC. The chain couples TRBV7-2 to TRBJ2-5; 9 bases fit TRBD2. Germline loops: CDR1 SGHTA, CDR2 FQGNSA. This CDR3 spans 17 amino acids. V was pared by 3 bases and J by 5 bases, with 13 bases of the junction left unmatched.

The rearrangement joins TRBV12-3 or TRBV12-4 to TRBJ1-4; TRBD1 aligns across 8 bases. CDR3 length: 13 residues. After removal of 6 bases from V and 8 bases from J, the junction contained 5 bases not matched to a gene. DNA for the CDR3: TGTGCCAGCAGAAGCCGACAGGGGGAAAAACTGTTTTTT. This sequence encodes CASRSRQGEKLFF.

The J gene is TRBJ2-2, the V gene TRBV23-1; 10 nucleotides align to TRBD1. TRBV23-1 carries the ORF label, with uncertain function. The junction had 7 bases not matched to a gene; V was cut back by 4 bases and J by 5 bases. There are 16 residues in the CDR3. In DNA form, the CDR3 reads TGCGCCAGCAGTCCCCGACAGGGGGCAGGTACCGGGGAGCTGTTTTTT. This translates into CASSPRQGAGTGELFF.

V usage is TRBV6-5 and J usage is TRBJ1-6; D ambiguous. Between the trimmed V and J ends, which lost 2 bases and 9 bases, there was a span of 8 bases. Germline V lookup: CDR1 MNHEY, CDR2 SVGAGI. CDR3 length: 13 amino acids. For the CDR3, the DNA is TGTGCCAGCAGTTACCGCGGGTTTTCACCCCTCCACTTT. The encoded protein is CASSYRGFSPLHF.

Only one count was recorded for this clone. This CDR3 reads CATSDLRQGYGYTF. The CDR3 coding sequence is TGTGCCACCAGTGATTTGCGCCAGGGGTATGGCTACACCTTC. This rearrangement joins TRBV24-1 to TRBJ1-2; D perhaps matches TRBD1 (6 bases). Trimming left V 0 bases short and J 5 bases short, with 9 bases between. Germline CDR1 reads KGHDR; CDR2 reads SFDVKD. The CDR3 loop spans 14 amino acids.

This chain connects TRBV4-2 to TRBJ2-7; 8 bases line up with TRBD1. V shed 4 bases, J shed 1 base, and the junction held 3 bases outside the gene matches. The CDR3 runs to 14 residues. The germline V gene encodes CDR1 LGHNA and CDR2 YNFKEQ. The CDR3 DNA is TGTGCCAGCAGCCCCGGGACAGGTTCCTACGAGCAGTACTTC. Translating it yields CASSPGTGSYEQYF.

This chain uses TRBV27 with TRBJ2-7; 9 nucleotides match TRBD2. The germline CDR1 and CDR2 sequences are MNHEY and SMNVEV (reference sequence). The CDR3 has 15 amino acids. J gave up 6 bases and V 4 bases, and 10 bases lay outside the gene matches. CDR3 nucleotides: TGTGCCAGCAGTTCCCCGACTAGCGGAACCCTCGAGCAGTACTTC. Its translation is CASSSPTSGTLEQYF.

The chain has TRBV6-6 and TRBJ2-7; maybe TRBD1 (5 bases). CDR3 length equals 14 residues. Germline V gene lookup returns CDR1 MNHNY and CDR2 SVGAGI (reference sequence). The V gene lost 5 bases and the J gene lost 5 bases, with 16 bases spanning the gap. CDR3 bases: TGTGCCAGCAGTCGAACGTCGACAGTTGACGAGCAGTACTTC. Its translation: CASSRTSTVDEQYF.

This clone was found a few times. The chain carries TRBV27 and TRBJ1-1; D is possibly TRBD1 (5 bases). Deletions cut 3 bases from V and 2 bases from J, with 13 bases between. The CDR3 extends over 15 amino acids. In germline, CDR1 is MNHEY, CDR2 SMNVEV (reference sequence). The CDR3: CASSFIDRSNTEAFF. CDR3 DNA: TGTGCCAGCAGTTTTATAGACAGATCCAACACTGAAGCTTTCTTT.

The CDR3 nucleotides are TGTGCCAGCAGCTCGCCGGGACAGGGCCAGTACAATGAGCAGTTCTTC. It yields the protein CASSSPGQGQYNEQFF. The chain links TRBV13 to TRBJ2-1; 9 bases map to TRBD1. The CDR3 spans 16 residues. Germline assignment: CDR1 PRHDT and CDR2 FYEKMQ (reference sequence). Trimming at V came to 4 bases and at J to 4 bases, leaving 8 bases not matched to a gene.

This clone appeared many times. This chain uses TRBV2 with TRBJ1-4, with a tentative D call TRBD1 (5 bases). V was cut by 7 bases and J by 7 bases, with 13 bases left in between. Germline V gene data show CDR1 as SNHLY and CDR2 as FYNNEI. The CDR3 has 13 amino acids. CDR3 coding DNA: TGTGCCAGCAAGGAGGGGTCGAGTGAAAAACTGTTTTTT. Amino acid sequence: CASKEGSSEKLFF.